Sequencing of this T cell receptor beta chain was carried out in a study of cytomegalovirus exposure and HLA in healthy donors. Study results and caveats: Some public TCRs appeared in many individuals, while most sequences were rare.

Some clones are missing from TCRdb's copy, which holds only in-frame ones; the method was immunoSEQ multiplex PCR. This sample carries roughly 60,000 clones, 90% to 97% of them seen once, and the ten largest clones take 0.9% to 1%. The CDR3 is 14 amino acids. CDR1 and CDR2 from the germline V gene are GTSNPN and SVGIG (reference sequence). The V gene lost 3 bases and the J gene lost 2 bases, with 8 bases spanning the gap. To note about this clone: Its antigen is currently unknown.

Sequencing used PBMCs. The sequence came from a man between 18 and 29 years old in good health and CMV-seronegative. The chain employs TRBV30 and TRBJ2-6, with D unclear. CDR3 sequence (DNA): TGTGCCTGGAGGATGGCGGCTGGGGCCAACGTCCTGACTTTC. Amino acid sequence: CAWRMAAGANVLTF.